The present entry profiles one TCR beta chain with its context. This clone's antigen is unknown. No much larger clone exists at a distance of one base, and base qualities are not known. Inclusive of the bounding cysteine and phenylalanine, the CDR3 is 15 residues long. The kept DNA is CDR3 alone, 45 bases in frame from the first base. The germline V gene supplies CDR1 SGHRS and CDR2 YFSETQ. The trim is 0 bases for V and 3 bases for J, with a gap of 13 bases between the germline ends. Separate from the approximately 700-subject first cohort, the validation cohort of roughly 130 subjects was the group to which the donors belonged. The data belong to a study of cytomegalovirus exposure and HLA in healthy donors (dated by TCRdb to 2017 to 2019). Regarding the complete study: The roughly 700 repertoires of the first cohort and the 120 or so validation repertoires were produced on the same platform, according to a later analysis. The study was designed to test whether signatures of past pathogen exposure could be identified by cataloging public T cell receptors. Along with the approximately 620-subject first cohort, a separate validation cohort of over a hundred different subjects was used. To predict cytomegalovirus infection status, the study brought together high-throughput TCR immunosequencing, statistical association of individual TCRs with disease status, and machine learning. Study-wide conclusions, independent of this receptor: The study gave a list of some 150 TCR beta chains associated with cytomegalovirus. The validation cohort had no HLA typing available for a later analysis, so co-occurrence within that cohort was assessed over all 120 or so repertoires. The classifier was reported to diagnose cytomegalovirus status with high specificity and sensitivity in both the original and validation cohorts. A few of the identified cytomegalovirus-associated TCR beta chains were confirmed in vitro to be specific for cytomegalovirus antigens. A later analysis found that TCRs clustered in the first cohort also tended to co-occur in the roughly 120 validation repertoires, with roughly 95% of cluster scores above 0. Across donors, most TCR sequences were observed very rarely, whereas some public TCRs were present in many individuals. According to the authors, the approach could potentially be generalized to other disease states and immunological phenotypes.

Preparation of the library involved the immunoSEQ multiplex PCR assay. The original methods were these. To diagnose cytomegalovirus status from the catalog of TCR beta chain sequences, a statistical classification framework was built. The table was pulled from immuneACCESS by TCRdb, which kept in-frame rearrangements only. Such tables lose some clones; where checked, under half of the loss comes from unresolved V genes, and the rest has no known cause. That table furnishes V, J and clone size, whereas the DNA furnished D and trimming. The sample table lists about 160,000 clones, about 86% of them with a count of one. The ten largest account for roughly 5.8% of the sample.

This receptor chain uses TRBV5-1 and TRBJ2-7; the D gene cannot be named for sure. This clonotype was sampled from a woman in her thirties in good health and CMV-seronegative. Sequences were obtained from PBMCs. The nucleotide sequence is TGCGCCAGCAGCTTGGATGGCATCCTCAACTACGAGCAGTACTTC. The translation is CASSLDGILNYEQYF.